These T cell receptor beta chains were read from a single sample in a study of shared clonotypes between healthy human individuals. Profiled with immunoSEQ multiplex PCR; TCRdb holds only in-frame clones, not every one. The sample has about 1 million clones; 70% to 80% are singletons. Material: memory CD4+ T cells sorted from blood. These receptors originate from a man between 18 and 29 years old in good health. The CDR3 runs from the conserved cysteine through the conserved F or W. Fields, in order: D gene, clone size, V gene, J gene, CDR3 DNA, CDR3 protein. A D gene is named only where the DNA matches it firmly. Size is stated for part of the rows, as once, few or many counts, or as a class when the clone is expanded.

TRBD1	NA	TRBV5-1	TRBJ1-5	TGCGCCAGCAGCCCACAGGGGGCCGATCAGCCCCAGCATTTT	CASSPQGADQPQHF
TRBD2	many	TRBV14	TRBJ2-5	TGTGCCAGCAGCCTAAGAGCGGGAGAGTATCGGGAGACCCAGTACTTC	CASSLRAGEYRETQYF
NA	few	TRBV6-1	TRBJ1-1	TGTGCCAGCAGTAACATGGACCTGAACACTGAAGCTTTCTTT	CASSNMDLNTEAFF
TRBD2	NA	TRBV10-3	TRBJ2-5	TGTGCCATCAGTGAGTCCGGACTAGCGGGAGAGACCCAGTACTTC	CAISESGLAGETQYF
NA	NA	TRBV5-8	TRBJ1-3	TGTGCCAGCAGCTTGGAACTTGGAAACACCATATATTTT	CASSLELGNTIYF
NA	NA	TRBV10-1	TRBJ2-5	TGCGCCAGCAGTGACAGAGAGACCCAGTACTTC	CASSDRETQYF
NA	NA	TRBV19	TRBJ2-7	TGTGCCAGTAGTATACGGCAGAACTACGAGCAGTACTTC	CASSIRQNYEQYF
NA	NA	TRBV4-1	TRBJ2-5	TGCGCCAGCAGCTACACACTAAGGGAAAGGCAAGGGACCCAGTACTTC	CASSYTLRERQGTQYF
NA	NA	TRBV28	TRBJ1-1	TGTGCCAGCAGTTTACGGGGCCGGTATGAAGCTTTCTTT	CASSLRGRYEAFF
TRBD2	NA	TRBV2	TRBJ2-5	TGTGCCAGCAGTGGGACTAGCGGGTACCAAGAGACCCAGTACTTC	CASSGTSGYQETQYF
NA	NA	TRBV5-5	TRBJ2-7	TGTGCCAGCAGCGTGGGCTTGAGAGAGCAGTACTTC	CASSVGLREQYF
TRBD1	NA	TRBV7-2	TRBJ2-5	TGTGCCAGCAGCTTAGGGGACAGGGGGGTCCAAGAGACCCAGTACTTC	CASSLGDRGVQETQYF
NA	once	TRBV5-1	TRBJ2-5	TGCGCCAGCAGCTCCCAGGGGAACGAGAAAGAGACCCAGTACTTC	CASSSQGNEKETQYF
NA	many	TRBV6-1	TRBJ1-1	TGTGCCAGCACAAGGGTGAACACTGAAGCTTTCTTT	CASTRVNTEAFF
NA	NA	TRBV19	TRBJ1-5	TGTGCCAGTAGTATAGAAAGCCTGGGAAATCAGCCCCAGCATTTT	CASSIESLGNQPQHF
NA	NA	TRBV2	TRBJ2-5	TGTGCCAGCAGTGTGGTTCAGGGCGTGGAGACCCAGTACTTC	CASSVVQGVETQYF
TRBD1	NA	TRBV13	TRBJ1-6	TGTGCCAGCAGCCGTCCAGGGGGTTCACCCCTCCACTTT	CASSRPGGSPLHF
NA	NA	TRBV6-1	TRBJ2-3	TGTGCCAGCAGTGGGGGCACCTCTAGCACAGATACGCAGTATTTT	CASSGGTSSTDTQYF
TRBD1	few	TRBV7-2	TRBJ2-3	TGTGCCAGCAGCCCCCCCCCGGGACAGGGGAAAGGTACGCAGTATTTT	CASSPPPGQGKGTQYF
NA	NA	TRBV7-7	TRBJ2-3	TGTGCTAGCAGCTTAGGAGGGGGAGGCACAGATACGCAGTATTTT	CASSLGGGGTDTQYF
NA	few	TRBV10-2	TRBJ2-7	TGCGCCAGCAGGGGGATCCCTTACGAGCAGTACTTC	CASRGIPYEQYF
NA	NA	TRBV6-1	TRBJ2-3	TGTGCCAGCAGTGCTCAGCTCGGGGGCACAGATACGCAGTATTTT	CASSAQLGGTDTQYF
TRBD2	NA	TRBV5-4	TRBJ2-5	TGTGCCAGCAGCGCACCGGGACTAGGGGCAGAGACCCAGTACTTC	CASSAPGLGAETQYF
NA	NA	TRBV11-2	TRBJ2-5	TGTGCCAGCTCACTCTCTTTGGGAGAGCAGTACTTC	CASSLSLGEQYF
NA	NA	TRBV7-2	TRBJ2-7	TGTGCCAGCAGCCCCCCCGCGTCTTACGAGCAGTACTTC	CASSPPASYEQYF
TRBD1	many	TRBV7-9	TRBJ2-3	TGTGCCAGCAGCCATGGACAGGGGGGTACAGATACGCAGTATTTT	CASSHGQGGTDTQYF
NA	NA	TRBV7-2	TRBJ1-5	TGTGCCAGCAGCTTAGACGTTGGTAGCAATCAGCCCCAGCATTTT	CASSLDVGSNQPQHF
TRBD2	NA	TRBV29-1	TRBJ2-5	TGCAGCGTCCCCGAGGGAGGGCCGGGGAAGACCCAGTACTTC	CSVPEGGPGKTQYF
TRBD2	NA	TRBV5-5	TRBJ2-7	TGTGCCAGCAGCAAGGGACTAGCGGAAAGGAAGGAGCAGTACTTC	CASSKGLAERKEQYF
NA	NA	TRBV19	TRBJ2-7	TGTGCCAGCTCTGGAAGGCAGGGGAGCTACGAGCAGTACTTC	CASSGRQGSYEQYF
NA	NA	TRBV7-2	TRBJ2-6	TGTGCCAGCAGCTCTCCAGGAGGGGCCAACGTCCTGACTTTC	CASSSPGGANVLTF
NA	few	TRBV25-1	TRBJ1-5	TGTGCCAGCAGCGGGCCTGGAGACCATAATCAGCCCCAGCATTTT	CASSGPGDHNQPQHF
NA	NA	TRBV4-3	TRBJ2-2	TGCGCCAGCAGCCAAGATTCAACAGGGAACACCGGGGAGCTGTTTTTT	CASSQDSTGNTGELFF
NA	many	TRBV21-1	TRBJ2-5	TGTGCCAGCAGCAAGGAAACAGGACAGGGGAACCAAGAGACCCAGTACTTC	CASSKETGQGNQETQYF
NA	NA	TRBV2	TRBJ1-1	TGTGCCAGCAGTATCGCGGGGTTGAACACTGAAGCTTTCTTT	CASSIAGLNTEAFF
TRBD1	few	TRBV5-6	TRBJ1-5	TGTGCCAGCAGCTTTACAGGGGGAGGTGAGCCCCAGCATTTT	CASSFTGGGEPQHF
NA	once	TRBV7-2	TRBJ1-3	TGTGCCAGCAGCTTAAGGTCCCAAGGTGGCGTGAGGGCTGGAAACACCATATATTTT	CASSLRSQGGVRAGNTIYF
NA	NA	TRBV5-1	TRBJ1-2	TGCGCCAGCAGCTTGGTTGGGCAGGGAGATGGCTACACCTTC	CASSLVGQGDGYTF
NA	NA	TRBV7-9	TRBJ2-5	TGTGCCAGCAGCTTAGGGGGCGCATTACAAGAGACCCAGTACTTC	CASSLGGALQETQYF
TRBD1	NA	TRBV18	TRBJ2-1	TGTGCCAGCTCACCTCAACAGGGGGCGAACAATGAGCAGTTCTTC	CASSPQQGANNEQFF
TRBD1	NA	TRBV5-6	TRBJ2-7	TGTGCCAGCAGCCCGGGACAGCAATACGAGCAGTACTTC	CASSPGQQYEQYF
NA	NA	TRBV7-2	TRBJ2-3	TGTGCCAGCAGCTTAGGGACTCACACAGATACGCAGTATTTT	CASSLGTHTDTQYF
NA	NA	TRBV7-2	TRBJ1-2	TGTGCCAGCAGCTTAACCCCGGGTACCTCCTATGGCTACACCTTC	CASSLTPGTSYGYTF